These 30 T cell receptor beta chains were sequenced from one sample in a study of blood T cell repertoires in COVID-19. Method: immunoSEQ multiplex PCR; TCRdb's copy keeps in-frame clones and lacks some. The table has about 180,000 clones, around 80% seen once. Sequenced material: peripheral blood. The receptors here all came from a human donor in a cohort sampled during active COVID-19.

The V call is TRBV4-1, the J call TRBJ1-5; TRBD1 aligns across 7 bases. J gave up 4 bases and V 1 base, and 4 bases lay outside the gene matches. The CDR3 length is 15 residues. In germline, CDR1 is MGHRA, CDR2 YSYEKL. Here the CDR3 reads CASSQGGTANQPQHF. CDR3 bases: TGCGCCAGCAGCCAAGGGGGGACAGCAAATCAGCCCCAGCATTTT.

The V call is TRBV25-1, the J call TRBJ2-5, with D tentatively TRBD2 (7 bases). V lost 0 bases to trimming and J lost 3 bases, with 11 bases between them. CDR3 length: 15 amino acids. Germline V gene sequence: CDR1 MGHDK, CDR2 SYGVNS. CDR3 sequence: CASSEYKGGEETQYF. CDR3 coding DNA: TGTGCCAGCAGTGAATATAAAGGGGGGGAAGAGACCCAGTACTTC. The full variable domain, completed using reference TRBV25-1 and TRBJ2-5, is EADIYQTPRYLVIGTGKKITLECSQTMGHDKMYWYQQDPGMELHLIHYSYGVNSTEKGDLSSESTVSRIRTEHFPLTLESARPSHTSQYLCASSEYKGGEETQYFGPGTRLLVL.

The V and J genes are TRBV19 and TRBJ2-2; 7 bases are shared with TRBD1. From germline, CDR1 is LNHDA and CDR2 SQIVND (reference sequence). J lost 6 bases, V lost 6 bases, and 7 bases had no gene match. The CDR3 spans 14 residues. The CDR3 spells CASSRTGTPGELFF. DNA of the CDR3: TGTGCCAGTAGCCGGACAGGTACCCCCGGGGAGCTGTTTTTT.

The chain employs TRBV9 and TRBJ2-5; D possibly corresponds to TRBD1 (6 bases). V gave up 5 bases and J gave up 1 base, with 12 bases separating them. The CDR3 totals 14 residues. In germline, CDR1 is SGDLS, CDR2 YYNGEE. CDR3 nucleotide sequence: TGTGCCAGCAGTTTGGACAGTACCCAAGAGACCCAGTACTTC. It translates to CASSLDSTQETQYF. The variable domain in full, completed from reference TRBV9 and TRBJ2-5, reads DSGVTQTPKHLITATGQRVTLRCSPRSGDLSVYWYQQSLDQGLQFLIQYYNGEERAKGNILERFSAQQFPDLHSELNLSSLELGDSALYFCASSLDSTQETQYFGPGTRLLVL.

The V call is TRBV5-4, the J call TRBJ1-6; no firm D call. Per germline, CDR1 SGHNT and CDR2 YYREEE (reference sequence). The CDR3 contains 15 residues. V dropped 4 bases and J dropped 4 bases, with 12 bases sitting between them. The DNA for the CDR3 is TGTGCCAGCAGCCCCGGGTCGGGGTATAATTCACCCCTCCACTTT. The encoded protein is CASSPGSGYNSPLHF.

This chain uses TRBV12-3 or TRBV12-4 with TRBJ2-7, with D possibly being TRBD2 (6 bases). V shed 5 bases and J shed 3 bases, with 11 bases lying between them. This CDR3 region has 13 residues. The DNA for the CDR3 is TGTGCCAGCAGTGGGGACTTGCTCTACGAGCAGTACTTC. This gives the protein CASSGDLLYEQYF.

V and J are TRBV5-1 and TRBJ2-7, with 12 positions matching TRBD1. CDR1 and CDR2 from the germline V gene are SGHRS and YFSETQ. This CDR3 has 15 amino acids. The junction had 6 bases not matched to a gene; V was cut back by 4 bases and J by 4 bases. As DNA, the CDR3 is TGCGCCAGCAGCGTAGGGACAGGGGGCGGGTACGAGCAGTACTTC. It translates to CASSVGTGGGYEQYF.

The J gene is TRBJ1-2, the V gene TRBV11-1; D not resolved. Trimming took 4 bases from V and 3 from J, leaving 12 bases between them. The germline V gene encodes CDR1 SGHAT and CDR2 FQDESV (reference sequence). The CDR3 has 14 amino acids. CDR3 protein: CASSSQLGDYGYTF. CDR3 in DNA: TGTGCCAGCAGCTCACAGCTCGGCGACTATGGCTACACCTTC. Filled out from reference TRBV11-1 and TRBJ1-2, the complete variable domain reads EAEVAQSPRYKITEKSQAVAFWCDPISGHATLYWYRQILGQGPELLVQFQDESVVDDSQLPKDRFSAERLKGVDSTLKIQPAELGDSAMYLCASSSQLGDYGYTFGSGTRLTVV.

This clone was counted a single time. J is TRBJ1-6 and V is TRBV9, with a weak D call TRBD1 (5 bases). V shed 4 bases and J shed 8 bases, with 16 bases lying between them. The CDR3 covers 15 residues. Germline V gene lookup returns CDR1 SGDLS and CDR2 YYNGEE. The CDR3 coding sequence is TGTGCCAGCAGCCCCTCCGACAGTCAGTATTCACCCCTCCACTTT. This sequence encodes CASSPSDSQYSPLHF. The whole variable domain, filled in from reference TRBV9 and TRBJ1-6, reads DSGVTQTPKHLITATGQRVTLRCSPRSGDLSVYWYQQSLDQGLQFLIQYYNGEERAKGNILERFSAQQFPDLHSELNLSSLELGDSALYFCASSPSDSQYSPLHFGNGTRLTVT.

The chain employs TRBV2 and TRBJ2-2, with 9 bases lining up with TRBD2. V shed 7 bases and J 3 bases; nucleotides not matched to a gene: 6. The CDR3 sequence is 15 residues long. CDR1 is SNHLY and CDR2 is FYNNEI in the germline V gene. CDR3 sequence reads: CASNKRGAHTGELFF. The CDR3, as DNA: TGTGCCAGCAATAAGCGGGGGGCACACACCGGGGAGCTGTTTTTT.

The chain uses TRBV2 and TRBJ2-7; 8 bases map to TRBD1. V lost 6 bases to trimming and J lost 3 bases; unmatched junction nucleotides: 4. There are 13 residues in the CDR3. CDR1 and CDR2 (germline): SNHLY, FYNNEI. CDR3 nucleotides: TGTGCCAGCAGCGAGGACAGGGTCTACGAGCAGTACTTC. The encoded protein is CASSEDRVYEQYF.

V usage is TRBV25-1 and J usage is TRBJ1-1; 8 nucleotides align to TRBD1. The CDR3 totals 13 residues. Germline loops: CDR1 MGHDK, CDR2 SYGVNS. V shed 4 bases, J shed 6 bases, and the junction held 4 bases outside the gene matches. The CDR3, as DNA: TGTGCCAGCAGTGCCGTGACAGGGGCTGAAGCTTTCTTT. Residues: CASSAVTGAEAFF.

The CDR3 region has the DNA TGTGCCAGTAGTATAGATCGGGCCGACAGGGACGCTGAAGCTTTCTTT. Translating gives CASSIDRADRDAEAFF. This chain joins TRBV19 and TRBJ1-1; 7 bases agree with TRBD1. J was trimmed by 6 bases and V by 0 bases; bases with no gene match: 10. The CDR3 runs 16 residues. Germline CDR1 is LNHDA and CDR2 is SQIVND (reference sequence). Variable domain in full (rest from reference TRBV19 and TRBJ1-1): DGGITQSPKYLFRKEGQNVTLSCEQNLNHDAMYWYRQDPGQGLRLIYYSQIVNDFQKGDIAEGYSVSREKKESFPLTVTSAQKNPTAFYLCASSIDRADRDAEAFFGQGTRLTVV.

The rearrangement uses TRBV6-2 or TRBV6-3 and TRBJ2-3; the D gene is possibly TRBD1 (5 bases). The CDR3 runs to 15 residues. CDR1 is MNHEY and CDR2 is SVGEGT in the germline V gene. V lost 0 bases to trimming and J lost 2 bases, with 9 bases between them. In nucleotides, the CDR3 is TGTGCCAGCAGTTACTCGACAGCATTCACAGATACGCAGTATTTT. Translated, it gives CASSYSTAFTDTQYF.

The gene calls are TRBV3-1 (or the pseudogene TRBV3-2) and TRBJ1-6; D not certain. V lost 1 base to trimming and J lost 5 bases, with 6 bases between them. Germline V lookup: CDR1 LGHDT, CDR2 YNNKEL (reference sequence). The CDR3 consists of 14 residues. CDR3 bases: TGTGCCAGCAGCCAAGCAGGCGATAATTCACCCCTCCACTTT. This encodes CASSQAGDNSPLHF.

CDR3 sequence: CASSLRSTGNSPLHF. CDR3 DNA: TGTGCCAGCAGCTTACGCTCGACAGGGAATTCACCCCTCCACTTT. This sequence joins TRBV7-3 and TRBJ1-6, with TRBD1 matching 7 bases. After removal of 2 bases from V and 7 bases from J, the junction contained 5 bases not matched to a gene. The CDR3 runs to 15 residues. Germline V gene data show CDR1 as SGHTA and CDR2 as FQGTGA.

V is TRBV6-6 and J is TRBJ2-3; 8 positions agree with TRBD1. Germline CDR1 MNHNY, CDR2 SVGAGI (reference sequence). V was pared by 2 bases and J by 6 bases, with 7 bases of the junction left unmatched. The CDR3 sequence is 15 residues long. The CDR3 protein is CASSYVQGARDTQYF. In DNA form, the CDR3 reads TGTGCCAGCAGTTACGTCCAGGGGGCTAGGGATACGCAGTATTTT.

This chain connects TRBV7-9 to TRBJ1-4; TRBD1 aligns across 9 bases. V trimming: 6 bases; J trimming: 4 bases; junction bases outside the gene matches: 6. Germline CDR1 and CDR2: SEHNR and FQNEAQ (reference sequence). The CDR3 is made up of 15 amino acids. The CDR3 nucleotides read TGTGCCAGCAGATCGGGACAGGGAAGTAATGAAAAACTGTTTTTT. This gives the protein CASRSGQGSNEKLFF.

The genes are TRBV10-2 and TRBJ1-1, with TRBD1 matching over 7 bases. Germline assignment: CDR1 WSHSY and CDR2 SAAADI. The CDR3 consists of 17 residues. J lost 0 bases, V lost 4 bases, and 11 bases had no gene match. CDR3 sequence (DNA): TGCGCCAGCAGTGGGACAGGTCCCCTCGGCATGAACACTGAAGCTTTCTTT. Translating gives CASSGTGPLGMNTEAFF.

The chain links TRBV5-6 to TRBJ2-5; TRBD2 matches 11 bases. Per the germline V gene, CDR1 is SGHDT and CDR2 is YYEEEE. The CDR3 runs to 17 residues. The V gene end was trimmed by 5 bases and the J gene end by 2 bases; junction bases not matched to a gene: 11. The CDR3 sequence: CASRFPTSGGPQETQYF. CDR3 bases: TGTGCCAGCAGGTTTCCCACTAGCGGGGGCCCTCAAGAGACCCAGTACTTC.

This clone was seen a few times. V and J are TRBV5-1 and TRBJ1-2, with 8 bases identical to TRBD1. The CDR3 runs to 15 residues. V gave up 0 bases and J gave up 7 bases; unmatched junction bases: 8. Germline CDR1 is SGHRS and CDR2 is YFSETQ. CDR3 region: CASSLEPGGVTGYTF. CDR3 coding DNA: TGCGCCAGCAGCTTGGAACCAGGGGGCGTAACTGGCTACACCTTC. Based on the CDR3 plus reference TRBV5-1 and TRBJ1-2, the full variable domain is KAGVTQTPRYLIKTRGQQVTLSCSPISGHRSVSWYQQTPGQGLQFLFEYFSETQRNKGNFPGRFSGRQFSNSRSEMNVSTLELGDSALYLCASSLEPGGVTGYTFGSGTRLTVV.

This clone was detected only once. The chain combines TRBV5-1 with TRBJ1-1, with D hard to call. The V end lost 2 bases, the J end lost 8 bases, and 10 bases lay between the germline ends. This CDR3 comprises 12 residues. Per the germline V gene, CDR1 is SGHRS and CDR2 is YFSETQ. Here the CDR3 reads CASSFAGGEAFF. In nucleotides, the CDR3 is TGCGCCAGCAGCTTCGCGGGCGGAGAAGCTTTCTTT.

This chain connects TRBV5-5 to TRBJ2-6, with D uncertain. V was trimmed by 0 bases and J by 2 bases, leaving 12 bases between them. This CDR3 region has 17 residues. Germline CDR1 SGHKS, CDR2 YYEKEE (reference sequence). CDR3 nucleotide sequence: TGTGCCAGCAGCTTGGTTCCGGGTCGGGCTGGGGCCAACGTCCTGACTTTC. This sequence encodes CASSLVPGRAGANVLTF.

The chain is built from TRBV24-1 and TRBJ2-3; 8 bases are shared with TRBD2. This CDR3 has 15 residues. Germline V gene lookup returns CDR1 KGHDR and CDR2 SFDVKD. The trim removed 4 bases at V and 6 bases at J, leaving 8 bases unmatched. CDR3 amino acids: CATSDGGGGGDTQYF. The CDR3 DNA follows: TGTGCCACCAGTGACGGGGGGGGCGGAGGGGATACGCAGTATTTT.

The J gene is TRBJ2-7, the V gene TRBV6-5, with TRBD1 matching over 7 bases. Trimming cost V 2 bases and J 3 bases; bases outside gene matches: 7. The CDR3 sequence is 15 residues long. The germline CDR1 and CDR2 sequences are MNHEY and SVGAGI. The CDR3 sequence: CASSYIPGGNYEQYF. The CDR3 nucleotides are TGTGCCAGCAGTTACATCCCAGGGGGAAACTACGAGCAGTACTTC.

The genes are TRBV5-1 and TRBJ1-5; 10 bases fit TRBD1. V dropped 2 bases and J dropped 2; count of bases not matched to a gene: 16. The germline CDR1 and CDR2 sequences are SGHRS and YFSETQ. This CDR3 has 20 residues. DNA for the CDR3: TGCGCCAGCAGCTTCCCCCACCGGGACAGGGGAGTTTTGGGCAATCAGCCCCAGCATTTT. It is translated as CASSFPHRDRGVLGNQPQHF.

This clone was found a few times. This rearrangement joins TRBV2 to TRBJ2-7; 11 bases line up with TRBD1. The germline CDR1 and CDR2 sequences are SNHLY and FYNNEI. After removal of 7 bases from V and 5 bases from J, the junction contained 7 bases not matched to a gene. CDR3 length: 14 amino acids. In DNA form, the CDR3 reads TGTGCCAGCAAGCTGGACAGGGGGCCCAACGAGCAGTACTTC. Its translation: CASKLDRGPNEQYF.

V is TRBV6-6 and J is TRBJ2-7; 10 bases are a match to TRBD2. The CDR3 is made up of 14 amino acids. V shed 6 bases and J 4 bases; nucleotides not matched to a gene: 6. The germline CDR1 and CDR2 sequences are MNHNY and SVGAGI (reference sequence). The CDR3 DNA reads as TGTGCCAGCAGACCGGGGACTAGCGTGTACGAGCAGTACTTC. This translates into CASRPGTSVYEQYF.

The rearrangement links TRBV15 to TRBJ1-2; possibly TRBD1 for D (5 bases). This CDR3 is built from 16 residues. Germline V gene sequence: CDR1 LNHNV, CDR2 YYDKDF (reference sequence). Trimming cost V 0 bases and J 7 bases, with 18 bases left between them. CDR3 region: CATSRDSGSGARGYTF. Here the CDR3 DNA reads TGTGCCACCAGCAGAGATAGCGGCAGTGGGGCCCGTGGCTACACCTTC.

This clone has more than one count but fewer than ten. The V gene is TRBV4-1, the J gene TRBJ2-7; D is unresolved. Germline V lookup: CDR1 MGHRA, CDR2 YSYEKL. V was trimmed by 1 base and J by 6 bases, leaving 10 bases between them. This CDR3 comprises 13 residues. The CDR3, as DNA: TGCGCCAGCAGCCAAGGCGGCGCAACCGAGCAGTACTTC. It translates to CASSQGGATEQYF.